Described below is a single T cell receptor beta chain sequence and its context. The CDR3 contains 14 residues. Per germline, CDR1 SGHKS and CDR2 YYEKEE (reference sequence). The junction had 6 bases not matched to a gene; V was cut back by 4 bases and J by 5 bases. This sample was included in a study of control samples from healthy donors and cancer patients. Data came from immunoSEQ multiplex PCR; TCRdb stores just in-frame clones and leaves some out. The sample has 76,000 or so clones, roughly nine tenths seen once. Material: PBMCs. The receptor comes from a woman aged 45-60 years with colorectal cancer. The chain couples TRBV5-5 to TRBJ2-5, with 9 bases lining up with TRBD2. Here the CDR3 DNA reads TGTGCCAGCAGCCTATGGACTAGCGCGGAGACCCAGTACTTC. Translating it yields CASSLWTSAETQYF.